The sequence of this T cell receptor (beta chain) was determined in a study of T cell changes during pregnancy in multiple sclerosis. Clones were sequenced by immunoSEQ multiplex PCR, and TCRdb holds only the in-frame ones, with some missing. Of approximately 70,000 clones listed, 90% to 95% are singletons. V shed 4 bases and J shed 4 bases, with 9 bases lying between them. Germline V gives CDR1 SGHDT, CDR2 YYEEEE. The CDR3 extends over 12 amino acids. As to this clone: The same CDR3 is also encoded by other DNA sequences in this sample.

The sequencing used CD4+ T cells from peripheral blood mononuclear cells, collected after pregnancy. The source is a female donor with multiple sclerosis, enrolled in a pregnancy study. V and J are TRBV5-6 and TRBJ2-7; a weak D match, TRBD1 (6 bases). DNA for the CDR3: TGTGCCAGCAGCCGGACAGATTACGAGCAGTACTTC. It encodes CASSRTDYEQYF.